The present TCR beta chain was sequenced within a study of Graves' ophthalmopathy and Graves' hyperthyroidism. Overall study context: No treatment had been given when peripheral blood was collected at initial diagnosis. Whole-study results and caveats: Most expanded thyroid clonotypes above 0.001 frequency also appeared in blood.

As for this clonotype: Its target is unknown.

Scientists amplified the TCR beta CDR3 regions from RNA transcripts. First-round RT-PCR used HTBI primers; second-round multiplex PCR followed. TCRdb independently ran MiXCR on the multiplex PCR reads; one entry per CDR3 protein. Among roughly 700,000 distinct CDR3 sequences listed, roughly 41% were seen once. Moderate-to-severe activity, CAS at least 3, NOSPECS at least 4 and duration under 3 months characterized donors with ophthalmopathy. Enrollment excluded any patients with other autoimmune diseases, uncontrolled infections, pregnancy or lactation. Germline CDR1 and CDR2: LNHDA and SQIVND (reference sequence). This CDR3 contains 15 residues. V was clipped by 7 bases and J by 5 bases, with 20 bases between them.

The clonotype originates from an adult man with Graves' ophthalmopathy. Input material: peripheral blood. This chain joins TRBV19 and TRBJ1-2; a possible D gene is TRBD1 (5 bases). CDR3 loop: CASTGRARGTYGYTF. The CDR3 coding sequence is TGTGCCAGTACGGGCCGAGCAAGAGGGACTTATGGCTACACCTTC.